The 3 T cell receptor beta chains given below trace back to one sample, sequenced in a study of cytomegalovirus exposure and HLA in healthy donors. A multiplex PCR was run with 60 Vbeta primers and 13 Jbeta primers. Repertoires were generated with immunoSEQ multiplex PCR, while TCRdb's copy carries only in-frame clones and drops some. The table records about 180,000 clones, approximately 79% of them present only once. Material: PBMCs. The receptor source for this set is a man aged 40-49 years in good health and CMV-seropositive.

The chain joins TRBV2 to TRBJ2-2; 12 bases are shared with TRBD2. Germline CDR1 SNHLY, CDR2 FYNNEI. This CDR3 spans 15 amino acids. V shed 8 bases and J 5 bases; nucleotides not matched to a gene: 6. CDR3 residues: CASASGRVGTGELFF. DNA for the CDR3: TGTGCCAGCGCTAGCGGGAGGGTAGGAACCGGGGAGCTGTTTTTT.

The chain has TRBV5-1 and TRBJ2-1; the D gene is possibly TRBD2 (5 bases). With 2 bases removed from V and 6 bases from J, the gap between germline ends came to 12 bases. Germline CDR1 is SGHRS and CDR2 is YFSETQ. The CDR3 sequence is 14 residues long. The CDR3 coding sequence is TGCGCCAGCAGCTTTGTGGGAGCGATCAATGAGCAGTTCTTC. Translating it yields CASSFVGAINEQFF.

This sequence joins TRBV7-9 and TRBJ2-3, with 7 bases that match TRBD2. The J segment lost 4 bases and the V segment lost 5 bases, leaving 9 bases of the junction unmatched. The length of the CDR3 is 15 residues. Germline loops: CDR1 SEHNR, CDR2 FQNEAQ (reference sequence). CDR3 sequence: CASSPVAGVADTQYF. In DNA form, the CDR3 reads TGTGCCAGCAGCCCCGTGGCGGGAGTAGCAGATACGCAGTATTTT.